This T cell receptor (beta chain) derives from a study of cytomegalovirus exposure and HLA in healthy donors. Only a few counts were recorded for this clone. With 60 Vbeta and 13 Jbeta primers, the PCR was carried out. Profiled with immunoSEQ multiplex PCR; TCRdb holds only in-frame clones, not every one. The sample has around 130,000 clones, 60% to 85% seen once; the top ten hold approximately 1%. Germline loops: CDR1 LNHNV, CDR2 YYDKDF (reference sequence). This CDR3 has 18 amino acids. The trim removed 1 base at V and 6 bases at J, leaving 14 bases unmatched. The origin of this receptor is a human donor in good health. The specimen sequenced was PBMCs. The V and J genes are TRBV15 and TRBJ2-1, with 8 positions matching TRBD1. CDR3 in DNA: TGTGCCACCAGCAGAGGCAGGGGGCTCCTCGGGTCCGCCAATGAGCAGTTCTTC. Its translation: CATSRGRGLLGSANEQFF.